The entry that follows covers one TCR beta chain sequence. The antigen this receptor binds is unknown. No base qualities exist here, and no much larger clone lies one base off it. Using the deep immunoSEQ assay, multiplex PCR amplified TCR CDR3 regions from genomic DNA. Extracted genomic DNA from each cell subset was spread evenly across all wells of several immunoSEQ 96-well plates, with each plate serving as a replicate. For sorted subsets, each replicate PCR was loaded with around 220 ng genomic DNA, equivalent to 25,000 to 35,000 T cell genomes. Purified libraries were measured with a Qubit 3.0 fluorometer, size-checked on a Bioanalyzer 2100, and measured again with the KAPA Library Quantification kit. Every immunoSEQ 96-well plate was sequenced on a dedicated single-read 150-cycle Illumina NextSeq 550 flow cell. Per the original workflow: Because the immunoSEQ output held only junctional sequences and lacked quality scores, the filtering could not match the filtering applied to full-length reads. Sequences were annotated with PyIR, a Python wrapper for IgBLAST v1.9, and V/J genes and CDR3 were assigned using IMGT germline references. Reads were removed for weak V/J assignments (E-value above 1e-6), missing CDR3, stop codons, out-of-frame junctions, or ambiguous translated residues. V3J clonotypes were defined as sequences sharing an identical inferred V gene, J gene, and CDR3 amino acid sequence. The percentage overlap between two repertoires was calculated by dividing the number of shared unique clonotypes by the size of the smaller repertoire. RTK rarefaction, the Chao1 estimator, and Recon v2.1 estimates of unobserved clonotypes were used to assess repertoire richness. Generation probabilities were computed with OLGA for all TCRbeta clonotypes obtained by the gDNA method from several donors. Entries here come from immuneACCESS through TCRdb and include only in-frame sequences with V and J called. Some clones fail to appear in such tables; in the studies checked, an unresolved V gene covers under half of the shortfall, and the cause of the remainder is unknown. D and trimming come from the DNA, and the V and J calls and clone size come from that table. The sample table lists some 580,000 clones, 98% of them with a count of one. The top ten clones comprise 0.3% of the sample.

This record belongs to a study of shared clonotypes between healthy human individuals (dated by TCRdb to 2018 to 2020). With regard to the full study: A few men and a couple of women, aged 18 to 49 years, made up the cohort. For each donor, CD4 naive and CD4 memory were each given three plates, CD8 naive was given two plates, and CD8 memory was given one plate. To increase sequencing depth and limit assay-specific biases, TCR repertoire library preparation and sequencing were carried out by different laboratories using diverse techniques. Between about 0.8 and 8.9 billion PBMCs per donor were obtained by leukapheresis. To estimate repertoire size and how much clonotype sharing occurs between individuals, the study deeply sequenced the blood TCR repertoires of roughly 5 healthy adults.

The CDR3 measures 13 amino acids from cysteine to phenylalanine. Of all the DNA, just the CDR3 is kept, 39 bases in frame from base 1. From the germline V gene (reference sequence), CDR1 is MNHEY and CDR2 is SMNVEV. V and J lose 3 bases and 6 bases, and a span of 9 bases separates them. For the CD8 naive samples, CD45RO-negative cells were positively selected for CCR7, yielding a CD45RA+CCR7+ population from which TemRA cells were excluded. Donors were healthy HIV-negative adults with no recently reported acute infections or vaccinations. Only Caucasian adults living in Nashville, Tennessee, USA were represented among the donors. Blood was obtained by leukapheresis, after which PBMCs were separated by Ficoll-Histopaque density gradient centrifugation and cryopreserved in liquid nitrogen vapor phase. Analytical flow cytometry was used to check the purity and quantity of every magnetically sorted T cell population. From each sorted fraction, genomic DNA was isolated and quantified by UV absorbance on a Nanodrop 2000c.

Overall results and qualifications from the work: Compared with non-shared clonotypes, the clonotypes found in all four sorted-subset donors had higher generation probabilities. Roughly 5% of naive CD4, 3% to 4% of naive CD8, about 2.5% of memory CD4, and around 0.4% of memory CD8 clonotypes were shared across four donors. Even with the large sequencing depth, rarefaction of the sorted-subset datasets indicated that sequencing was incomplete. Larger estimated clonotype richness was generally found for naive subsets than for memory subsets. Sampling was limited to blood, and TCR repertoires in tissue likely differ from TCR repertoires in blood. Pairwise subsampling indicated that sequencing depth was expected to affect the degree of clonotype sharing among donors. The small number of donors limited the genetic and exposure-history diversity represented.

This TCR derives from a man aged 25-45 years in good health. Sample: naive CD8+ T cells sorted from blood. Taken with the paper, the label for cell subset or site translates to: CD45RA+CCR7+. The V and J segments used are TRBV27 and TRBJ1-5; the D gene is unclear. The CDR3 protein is CASSFGLSQPQHF. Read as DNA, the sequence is TGTGCCAGCAGTTTCGGGTTATCTCAGCCCCAGCATTTT.